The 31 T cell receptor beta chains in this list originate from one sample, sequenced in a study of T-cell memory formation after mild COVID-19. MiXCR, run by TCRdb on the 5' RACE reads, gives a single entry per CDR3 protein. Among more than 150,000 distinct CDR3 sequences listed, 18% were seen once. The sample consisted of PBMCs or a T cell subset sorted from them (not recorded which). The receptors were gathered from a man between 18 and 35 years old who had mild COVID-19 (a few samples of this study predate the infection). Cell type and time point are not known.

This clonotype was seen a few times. CDR3 in amino acids: CASSGGIGENSPLHF. For the CDR3, the DNA is TGTGCCAGCAGCGGCGGAATCGGAGAAAATTCACCCCTCCACTTT. The chain employs TRBV7-2 and TRBJ1-6, with D unresolved. V was clipped by 5 bases and J by 7 bases, with 15 bases between them. Germline V gives CDR1 SGHTA, CDR2 FQGNSA. This CDR3 comprises 15 residues.

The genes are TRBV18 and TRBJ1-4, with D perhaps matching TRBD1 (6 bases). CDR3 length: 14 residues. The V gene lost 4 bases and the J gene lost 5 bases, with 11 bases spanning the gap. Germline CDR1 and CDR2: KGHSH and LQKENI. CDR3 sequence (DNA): TGTGCCAGCTCACGGATGGGGACAAATGAAAAACTGTTTTTT. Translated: CASSRMGTNEKLFF.

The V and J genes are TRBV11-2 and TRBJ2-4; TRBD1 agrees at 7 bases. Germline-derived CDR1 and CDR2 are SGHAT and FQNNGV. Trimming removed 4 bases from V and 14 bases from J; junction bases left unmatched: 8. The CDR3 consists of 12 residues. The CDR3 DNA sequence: TGTGCCAGCAGCTCGGACAGGTCCTCCGAGTACTTC. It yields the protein CASSSDRSSEYF.

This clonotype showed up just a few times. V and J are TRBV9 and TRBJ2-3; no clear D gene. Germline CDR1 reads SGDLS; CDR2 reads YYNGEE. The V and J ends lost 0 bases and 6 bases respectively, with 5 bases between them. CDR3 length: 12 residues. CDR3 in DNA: TGTGCCAGCAGCGTAGAGGCGGATACGCAGTATTTT. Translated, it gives CASSVEADTQYF.

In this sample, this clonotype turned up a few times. The CDR3 is CASSRSPQGRETQYF. The CDR3 bases are TGTGCCAGCAGCCGTTCCCCGCAGGGACGAGAGACCCAGTACTTC. This chain uses TRBV12-3 or TRBV12-4 with TRBJ2-5; D possibly matches TRBD1 or TRBD2 (5 bases each). Trimming cost V 6 bases and J 4 bases, with 18 bases left between them. This CDR3 region has 15 residues.

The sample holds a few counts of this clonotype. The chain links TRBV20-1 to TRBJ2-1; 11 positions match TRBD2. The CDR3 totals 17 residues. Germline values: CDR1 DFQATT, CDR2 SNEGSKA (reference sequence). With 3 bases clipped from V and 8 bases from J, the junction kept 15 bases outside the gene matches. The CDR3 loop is CSASTTTSGGNGDEQFF. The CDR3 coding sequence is TGCAGTGCTAGTACTACAACTAGCGGGGGAAACGGGGATGAGCAGTTCTTC.

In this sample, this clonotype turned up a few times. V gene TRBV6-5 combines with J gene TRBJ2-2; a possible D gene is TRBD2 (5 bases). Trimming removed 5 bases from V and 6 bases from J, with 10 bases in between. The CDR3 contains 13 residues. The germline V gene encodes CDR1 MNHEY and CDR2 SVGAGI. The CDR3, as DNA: TGTGCCAGCAGTGCCCTCGGGGCCGGGGAGCTGTTTTTT. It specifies CASSALGAGELFF.

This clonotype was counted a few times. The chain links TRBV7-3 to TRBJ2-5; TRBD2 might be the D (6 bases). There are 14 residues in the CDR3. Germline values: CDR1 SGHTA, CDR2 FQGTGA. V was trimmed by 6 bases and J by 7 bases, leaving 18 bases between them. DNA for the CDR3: TGTGCCAGCAGTCAAGATCGGACTACAGGGACCCAGTACTTC. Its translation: CASSQDRTTGTQYF.

DNA for the CDR3: TGCAGTGCGCGCCGGGTAGGGGCCTACGAGCAGTACTTC. This translates into CSARRVGAYEQYF. This chain uses TRBV20-1 with TRBJ2-7, with a tentative D call TRBD1 (5 bases). The CDR3 runs to 13 residues. The germline V gene has CDR1 DFQATT and CDR2 SNEGSKA (reference sequence). Trimming cost V 6 bases and J 2 bases, with 14 bases left between them.

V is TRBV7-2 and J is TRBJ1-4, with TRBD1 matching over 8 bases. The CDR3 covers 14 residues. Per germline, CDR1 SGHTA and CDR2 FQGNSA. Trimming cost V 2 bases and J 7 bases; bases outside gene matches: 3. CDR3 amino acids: CASSLLGQVEKLFF. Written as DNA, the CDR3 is TGTGCCAGCAGCTTACTGGGACAGGTTGAAAAACTGTTTTTT.

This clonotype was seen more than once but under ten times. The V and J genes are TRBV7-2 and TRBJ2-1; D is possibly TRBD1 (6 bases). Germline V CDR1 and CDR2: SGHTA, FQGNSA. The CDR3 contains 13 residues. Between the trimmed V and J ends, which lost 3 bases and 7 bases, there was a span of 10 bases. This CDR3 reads CASSFGTQNEQFF. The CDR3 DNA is TGTGCCAGCAGCTTCGGGACACAAAATGAGCAGTTCTTC.

CDR3 DNA: TGTGCCAGCAGTATCCAGGGGGGAAACACCGGGGAGCTGTTTTTT. Translation: CASSIQGGNTGELFF. The chain links TRBV2 to TRBJ2-2; weak D call: TRBD1 (7 bases). Trimming took 5 bases from V and 2 from J, leaving 12 bases between them. Germline assignment: CDR1 SNHLY and CDR2 FYNNEI. CDR3 size: 15 residues.

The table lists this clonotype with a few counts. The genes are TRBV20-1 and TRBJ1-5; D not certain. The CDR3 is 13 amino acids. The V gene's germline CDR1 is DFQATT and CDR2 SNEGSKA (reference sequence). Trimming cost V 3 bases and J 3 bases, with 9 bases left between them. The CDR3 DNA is TGCAGTGCTAGCAGGACCGACAATCAGCCCCAGCATTTT. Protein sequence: CSASRTDNQPQHF.

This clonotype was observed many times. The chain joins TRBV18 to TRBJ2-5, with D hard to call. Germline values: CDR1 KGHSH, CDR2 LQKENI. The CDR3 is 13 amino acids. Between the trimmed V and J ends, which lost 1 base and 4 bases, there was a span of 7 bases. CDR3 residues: CASSPRARETQYF. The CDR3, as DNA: TGTGCCAGCTCACCACGGGCACGAGAGACCCAGTACTTC.

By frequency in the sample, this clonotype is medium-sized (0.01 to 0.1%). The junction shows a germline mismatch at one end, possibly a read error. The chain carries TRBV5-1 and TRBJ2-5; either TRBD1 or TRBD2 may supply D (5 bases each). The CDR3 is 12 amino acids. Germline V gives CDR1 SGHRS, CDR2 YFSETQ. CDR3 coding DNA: TGTGCCAGCAGCTTAGAGGGGGAGACCCAGTACTTC. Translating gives CASSLEGETQYF.

DNA for the CDR3: TGTGCCAGCAGCTTAGAAGGGACAGCTAAGTCACCCCTCCACTTT. It translates to CASSLEGTAKSPLHF. The gene calls are TRBV7-9 and TRBJ1-6, with 7 nucleotides matching TRBD1. CDR1 and CDR2 from the germline V gene are SEHNR and FQNEAQ (reference sequence). This CDR3 is 15 amino acids long. The trim removed 1 base at V and 10 bases at J, leaving 7 bases unmatched.

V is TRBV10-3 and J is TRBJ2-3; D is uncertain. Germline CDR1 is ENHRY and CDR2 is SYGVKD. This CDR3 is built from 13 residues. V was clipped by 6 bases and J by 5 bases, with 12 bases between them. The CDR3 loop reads CAIRPEGIDTQYF. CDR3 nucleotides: TGTGCCATCAGACCCGAAGGGATAGATACGCAGTATTTT.

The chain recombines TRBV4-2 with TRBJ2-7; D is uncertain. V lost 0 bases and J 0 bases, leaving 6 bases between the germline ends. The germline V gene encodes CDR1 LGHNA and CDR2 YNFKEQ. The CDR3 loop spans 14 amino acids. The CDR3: CASSQDIGSYEQYV. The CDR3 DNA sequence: TGTGCCAGCAGCCAAGATATCGGCTCCTACGAGCAGTACGTC.

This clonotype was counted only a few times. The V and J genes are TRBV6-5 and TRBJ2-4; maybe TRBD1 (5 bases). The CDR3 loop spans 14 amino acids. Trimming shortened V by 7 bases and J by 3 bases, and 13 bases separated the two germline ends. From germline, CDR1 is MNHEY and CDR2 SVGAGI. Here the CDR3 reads CASIDTQGKNIQYF. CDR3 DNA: TGTGCCAGCATTGACACGCAGGGCAAAAACATTCAGTACTTC.

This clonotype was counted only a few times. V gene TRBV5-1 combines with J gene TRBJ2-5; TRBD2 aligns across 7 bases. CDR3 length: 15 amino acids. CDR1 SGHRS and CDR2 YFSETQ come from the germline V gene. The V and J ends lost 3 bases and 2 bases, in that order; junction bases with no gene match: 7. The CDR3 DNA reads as TGCGCCAGCAGCTGGAACCCGGGACTACAAGAGACCCAGTACTTC. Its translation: CASSWNPGLQETQYF.

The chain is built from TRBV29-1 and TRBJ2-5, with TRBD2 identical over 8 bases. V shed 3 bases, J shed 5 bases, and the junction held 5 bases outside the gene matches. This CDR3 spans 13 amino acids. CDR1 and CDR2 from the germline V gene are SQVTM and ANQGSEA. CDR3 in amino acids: CSVERGAGETQYF. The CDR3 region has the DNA TGCAGCGTTGAGCGGGGGGCTGGGGAGACCCAGTACTTC.

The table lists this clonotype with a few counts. The CDR3 loop is CASSSGQRGDADTQYF. The CDR3, as DNA: TGTGCCAGCAGCTCGGGGCAGCGGGGGGATGCAGATACGCAGTATTTT. The J gene is TRBJ2-3, the V gene TRBV7-6; 9 positions match TRBD2. The germline V gene encodes CDR1 SGHVS and CDR2 FNYEAQ. This CDR3 is built from 16 residues. The ends lost 4 bases at V and 4 bases at J; junction bases unmatched: 9.

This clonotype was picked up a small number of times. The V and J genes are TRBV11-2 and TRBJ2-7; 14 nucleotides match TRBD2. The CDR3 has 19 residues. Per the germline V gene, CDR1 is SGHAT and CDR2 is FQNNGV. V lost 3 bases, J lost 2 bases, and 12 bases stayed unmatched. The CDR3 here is CASSLIGTSGGHTPYEQYF. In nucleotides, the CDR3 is TGTGCCAGCAGCTTGATCGGGACTAGCGGGGGCCACACACCCTACGAGCAGTACTTC.

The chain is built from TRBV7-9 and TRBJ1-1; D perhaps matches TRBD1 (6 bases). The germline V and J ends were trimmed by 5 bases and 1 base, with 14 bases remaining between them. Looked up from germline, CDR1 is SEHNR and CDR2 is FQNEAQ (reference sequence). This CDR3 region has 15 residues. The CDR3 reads CASSERQVSNTEAFF. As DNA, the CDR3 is TGTGCCAGCAGCGAAAGACAGGTCTCGAACACTGAAGCTTTCTTT.

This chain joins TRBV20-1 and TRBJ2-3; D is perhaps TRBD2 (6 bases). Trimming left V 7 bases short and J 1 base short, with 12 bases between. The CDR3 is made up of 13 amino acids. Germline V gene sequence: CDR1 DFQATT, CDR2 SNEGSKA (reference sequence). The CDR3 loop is CSEAKRGTDTQYF. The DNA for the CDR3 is TGCAGTGAGGCTAAGCGGGGCACAGATACGCAGTATTTT.

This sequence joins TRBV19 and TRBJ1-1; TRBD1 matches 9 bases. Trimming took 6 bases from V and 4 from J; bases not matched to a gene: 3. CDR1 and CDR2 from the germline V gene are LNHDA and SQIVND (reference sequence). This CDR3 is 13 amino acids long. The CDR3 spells CASSRDRATEAFF. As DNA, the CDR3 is TGTGCCAGTAGCCGGGACAGGGCCACTGAAGCTTTCTTT.

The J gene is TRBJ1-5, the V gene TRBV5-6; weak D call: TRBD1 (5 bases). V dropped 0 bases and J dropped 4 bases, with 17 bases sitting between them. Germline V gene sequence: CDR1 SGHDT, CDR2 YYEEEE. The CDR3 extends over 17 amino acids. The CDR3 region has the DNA TGTGCCAGCAGCTTGGGCCCCCCTGGGACGGATAATCAGCCCCAGCATTTT. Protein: CASSLGPPGTDNQPQHF.

CDR3 nucleotide sequence: TGTGCCAGCAGACCCGGGACTAGCACAGAGACCCAGTACTTC. Protein sequence: CASRPGTSTETQYF. The gene calls are TRBV12-3 or TRBV12-4 and TRBJ2-5; 9 bases line up with TRBD2. This CDR3 comprises 14 residues. With 6 bases clipped from V and 4 bases from J, the junction kept 6 bases outside the gene matches.

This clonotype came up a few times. CDR3 region: CASSGTTYNEQFF. The CDR3, as DNA: TGTGCCAGCAGCGGGACAACCTACAATGAGCAGTTCTTC. The rearrangement uses TRBV7-2 and TRBJ2-1, with D possibly TRBD1 on 6 matching bases. The CDR3 loop spans 13 amino acids. Germline CDR1 SGHTA, CDR2 FQGNSA. V was trimmed by 5 bases and J by 2 bases, leaving 7 bases between them.

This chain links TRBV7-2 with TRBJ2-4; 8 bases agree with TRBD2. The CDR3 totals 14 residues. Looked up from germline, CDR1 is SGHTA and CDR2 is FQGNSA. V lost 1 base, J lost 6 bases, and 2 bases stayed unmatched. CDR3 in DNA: TGTGCCAGCAGCTTAGATAGCGGGGTAAACATTCAGTACTTC. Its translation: CASSLDSGVNIQYF.

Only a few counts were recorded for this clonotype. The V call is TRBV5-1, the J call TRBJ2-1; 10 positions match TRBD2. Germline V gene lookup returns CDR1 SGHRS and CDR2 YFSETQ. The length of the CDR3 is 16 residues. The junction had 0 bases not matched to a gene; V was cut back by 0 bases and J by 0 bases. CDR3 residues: CASSLERGGSYNEQFF. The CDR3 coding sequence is TGCGCCAGCAGCTTGGAGCGGGGGGGCTCCTACAATGAGCAGTTCTTC. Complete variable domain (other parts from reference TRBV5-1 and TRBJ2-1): KAGVTQTPRYLIKTRGQQVTLSCSPISGHRSVSWYQQTPGQGLQFLFEYFSETQRNKGNFPGRFSGRQFSNSRSEMNVSTLELGDSALYLCASSLERGGSYNEQFFGPGTRLTVL.